These 27 T cell receptor beta chains came from one sample sequenced in a study of T cell clonality in common variable immunodeficiency. Produced via immunoSEQ multiplex PCR; TCRdb's table is partial and in-frame only. Observed in the sample are 80,000 or so clones, none of them singletons. The source material was peripheral blood mononuclear cells. Source of these receptors: a person between 18 and 75 years old in good health.

Details on this clone: The read falls 3 residues short of the CDR3 end, and the missing part is taken from the germline J gene. This rearrangement joins TRBV7-8 to TRBJ2-2; 8 nucleotides line up with TRBD1. V shed 3 bases and J 5 bases; nucleotides not matched to a gene: 5. Germline lookup yields CDR1 SGHVS and CDR2 FQNEAQ. This CDR3 contains 15 residues. The chain's CDR3 is CASSFSGQGTGELFF. The DNA read from the CDR3 is TGTGCCAGCAGCTTTTCCGGACAGGGTACCGGGGAG.

The sample holds many counts of this clone. The read terminates 3 residues before the CDR3 end, so the remaining end is supplied by the germline J gene. This chain connects TRBV2 to TRBJ2-4; D remains ambiguous. Germline V gene sequence: CDR1 SNHLY, CDR2 FYNNEI. The V end lost 3 bases, the J end lost 0 bases, and 6 bases lay between the germline ends. This CDR3 region has 14 residues. The sequenced part of the CDR3 DNA is TGTGCCAGCAGTGACAGGCTAGCCAAAAACATT. Translation gives CASSDRLAKNI. The whole CDR3 protein is CASSDRLAKNIQYF.

The sample holds many counts of this clone. The read terminates 3 residues ahead of where the CDR3 ends, so the germline J gene completes it. The chain has TRBV20-1 and TRBJ2-1; 14 nucleotides agree with TRBD2. CDR1 and CDR2 (germline): DFQATT, SNEGSKA (reference sequence). The ends lost 6 bases at V and 3 bases at J; junction bases unmatched: 4. The CDR3 runs to 15 residues. This CDR3 reads CSAPGLAGGYNEQFF. The covered CDR3 bases are TGCAGTGCCCCCGGACTAGCGGGGGGCTACAATGAG.

This clone has ten or more counts. Sequencing ends 3 residues short of the CDR3 end; the germline J gene provides the rest. The chain joins TRBV19 to TRBJ2-7, with 11 bases identical to TRBD2. From germline, CDR1 is LNHDA and CDR2 SQIVND (reference sequence). J lost 5 bases, V lost 6 bases, and 9 bases had no gene match. The CDR3 contains 15 residues. Partial CDR3 DNA: TGTGCCAGTAGCCCCGCTAGCGGGAGGTCCCACGAG. Its protein product is CASSPASGRSHE. The complete CDR3 protein is CASSPASGRSHEQYF. Full variable domain (rest looked up from reference TRBV19 and TRBJ2-7): DGGITQSPKYLFRKEGQNVTLSCEQNLNHDAMYWYRQDPGQGLRLIYYSQIVNDFQKGDIAEGYSVSREKKESFPLTVTSAQKNPTAFYLCASSPASGRSHEQYFGPGTRLTVT.

This clone was recorded at least ten times. From the germline J gene comes the end of the CDR3, since the read stops 3 residues before it. This chain uses TRBV7-2 with TRBJ2-1, with a possible D match to TRBD2 (6 bases). The CDR3 has 14 residues. V lost 5 bases and J lost 8, with 16 bases in between. Germline-derived CDR1 and CDR2 are SGHTA and FQGNSA. CDR3 loop: CASSPWRGIDEQFF. Partial CDR3 DNA: TGTGCCAGCAGCCCCTGGCGCGGGATCGATGAG.

Of note for this clone: The read ends 3 residues early relative to the CDR3; the germline J gene fills the gap. The chain combines TRBV20-1 with TRBJ1-6, with 9 nucleotides matching TRBD1. CDR1 is DFQATT and CDR2 is SNEGSKA in the germline V gene (reference sequence). The CDR3 sequence is 13 residues long. The CDR3 spells CRAAGTGSSPLHF. The part of the CDR3 DNA that was read is TGCAGGGCGGCCGGGACAGGGTCCTCACCC.

This clone was detected many times. The read terminates 3 residues before the CDR3 end, so the remaining end is supplied by the germline J gene. V usage is TRBV11-2 and J usage is TRBJ2-3; 9 bases match TRBD1. Germline assignment: CDR1 SGHAT and CDR2 FQNNGV. The CDR3 has 14 residues. The ends lost 5 bases at V and 5 bases at J; junction bases unmatched: 5. CDR3 DNA (partial): TGTGCCAGCAGCCACGGGACAGGGATAGATACG. It translates to CASSHGTGIDT. The CDR3 in full is CASSHGTGIDTQYF.

This clone was seen at least ten times. The sequence runs out 3 residues before the end of the CDR3; the remainder is reconstructed from the germline J gene. The rearrangement uses TRBV6-1 and TRBJ1-1; the D gene is possibly TRBD1 (5 bases). Germline CDR1 reads MNHNS; CDR2 reads SASEGT. This CDR3 is 14 amino acids long. Trimming removed 2 bases from V and 5 bases from J, with 12 bases in between. The CDR3 bases that were read are TGTGCCAGCAGTGAAAGGTCAGGGCGGACTGAA. Its protein is CASSERSGRTE. The whole CDR3 protein reads CASSERSGRTEAFF.

In its sample, this clone was seen many times. The CDR3 is cut off 3 residues early in the read; its end comes from the germline J gene. This chain connects TRBV14 to TRBJ2-7; TRBD2 aligns across 7 bases. The CDR3 spans 17 residues. CDR1 SGHDN and CDR2 FVKESK come from the germline V gene. J gave up 2 bases and V 1 base, and 11 bases lay outside the gene matches. The CDR3 sequence is CASSQAFLAGSPYEQYF. The sequenced CDR3 bases are TGTGCCAGCAGCCAAGCCTTTTTAGCGGGCAGCCCCTACGAG.

This clone was observed at least ten times. From the germline J gene comes the end of the CDR3, since the read stops 3 residues before it. This chain links TRBV7-2 with TRBJ2-7, with TRBD2 identical over 8 bases. With V trimmed by 4 bases and J by 6 bases, 11 bases remained unmatched. Germline-derived CDR1 and CDR2 are SGHTA and FQGNSA. The CDR3 contains 15 residues. The CDR3 spells CASSWTSSSGSEQYF. CDR3 bases read: TGTGCCAGCAGCTGGACTAGCTCCTCGGGCTCCGAG.

This clone was counted many times. With the read ending 3 residues before the CDR3 end, the germline J gene is used to fill in that end. V and J are TRBV5-1 and TRBJ1-5; tentative D call: TRBD1 (5 bases). Per germline, CDR1 SGHRS and CDR2 YFSETQ. Trimming took 4 bases from V and 2 from J, leaving 16 bases between them. The CDR3 has 16 amino acids. The CDR3 sequence: CASSLGGVGGNQPQHF. CDR3 DNA (partial): TGCGCCAGCAGCCTGGGAGGGGTTGGAGGCAATCAGCCC.

Many counts were recorded for this clone. The CDR3 end falls 3 residues outside the read, so it is completed with the germline J gene. The chain joins TRBV20-1 to TRBJ2-2, with 9 nucleotides matching TRBD2. Germline CDR1 reads DFQATT; CDR2 reads SNEGSKA (reference sequence). V lost 4 bases, J lost 7 bases, and 13 bases stayed unmatched. This CDR3 region has 16 residues. CDR3 bases read: TGCAGTGCTATCCGTCCTAGCGGGATACGGAGCGGGGAG. This sequence encodes CSAIRPSGIRSGE. The whole CDR3 protein is CSAIRPSGIRSGELFF.

This clone was seen ten or more times. The read gets to within 3 residues of the CDR3 end, and the germline J gene fills in the rest. The chain recombines TRBV20-1 with TRBJ2-7; TRBD2 is a possible D gene (6 bases). V was cut by 5 bases and J by 3 bases, with 17 bases left in between. CDR3 length: 14 residues. Germline CDR1 DFQATT, CDR2 SNEGSKA (reference sequence). CDR3 in amino acids: CSARGLAVFYEQYF. CDR3 DNA, as far as it was read: TGCAGTGCTCGGGGTTTAGCGGTTTTCTACGAG.

This clone was observed at least ten times. From the germline J gene comes the end of the CDR3, since the read stops 3 residues before it. V is TRBV19 and J is TRBJ2-3; the D gene is possibly TRBD1 (6 bases). CDR3 length equals 15 residues. The ends were cut back, 5 bases at V and 0 bases at J, with 12 bases in the middle. Germline CDR1 and CDR2: LNHDA and SQIVND (reference sequence). The CDR3 spells CASSYGQRSTDTQYF. The covered CDR3 bases are TGTGCCAGTAGTTACGGACAGAGAAGCACAGATACG.

This clone has ten or more counts. The read is 3 residues too short to cover the CDR3 end, so that end is filled in from the germline J gene. J is TRBJ2-1 and V is TRBV11-3; no firm D call. Germline lookup yields CDR1 SGHNT and CDR2 YENEEA. V was pared by 5 bases and J by 6 bases, with 14 bases between. The CDR3 contains 14 residues. The CDR3 sequence: CASSVFSYGNEQFF. CDR3 DNA, as far as it was read: TGTGCCAGCAGCGTCTTTTCTTACGGCAATGAG.

Many counts were recorded for this clone. The read ends 3 residues early relative to the CDR3; the germline J gene fills the gap. The chain carries TRBV10-3 and TRBJ2-7; D gene ambiguous. The germline V and J ends were trimmed by 8 bases and 3 bases, with 20 bases remaining between them. CDR3 length: 15 amino acids. Germline assignment: CDR1 ENHRY and CDR2 SYGVKD. This chain's CDR3 is CAIQTSTRPGYEQYF. The sequenced CDR3 bases are TGTGCCATCCAAACCTCCACACGCCCTGGCTACGAG.

This clone was found many times. The read finishes 3 residues shy of the CDR3 end, and the germline J gene is used to complete it. The chain employs TRBV20-1 and TRBJ2-7, with TRBD1 identical over 9 bases. In germline, CDR1 is DFQATT, CDR2 SNEGSKA (reference sequence). The CDR3 loop spans 13 amino acids. Trimming removed 4 bases from V and 4 bases from J; junction bases left unmatched: 5. CDR3 protein: CSANGQGQYEQYF. The covered CDR3 bases are TGCAGTGCTAATGGACAGGGGCAGTACGAG.

This clone was observed at least ten times. The read comes to an end 3 residues before the CDR3 does, leaving the germline J gene to fill in the end. The rearrangement links TRBV5-4 to TRBJ2-4, with TRBD1 as a possible D gene (5 bases). The CDR3 covers 14 residues. The germline V gene encodes CDR1 SGHNT and CDR2 YYREEE (reference sequence). The CDR3 sequence: CASSLAGPGWNQYF. The sequenced CDR3 bases are TGTGCCAGCAGCTTGGCCGGTCCAGGGTGGAAT.

At least ten counts were recorded for this clone. The read ends 3 residues before the CDR3 terminus; that terminus is restored from the germline J gene. This chain uses TRBV7-3 with TRBJ2-5; 11 bases map to TRBD1. In germline, CDR1 is SGHTA, CDR2 FQGTGA. Trimming at V came to 5 bases and at J to 4 bases, leaving 9 bases not matched to a gene. CDR3 length: 16 residues. This CDR3 is CASSQGDRGSRETQYF. The sequenced CDR3 bases are TGTGCCAGCAGCCAAGGGGACAGGGGGTCGAGAGAGACC.

This clone was seen a handful of times. The read is 3 residues too short to cover the CDR3 end, so that end is filled in from the germline J gene. This rearrangement joins TRBV25-1 to TRBJ2-3; TRBD1 agrees at 8 bases. This CDR3 has 16 residues. The ends lost 6 bases at V and 0 bases at J; junction bases unmatched: 8. Germline CDR1 and CDR2: MGHDK and SYGVNS. The CDR3 loop reads CASSPVGTGSTDTQYF. The CDR3 DNA, read in part, is TGTGCCAGCAGCCCCGTGGGGACAGGCAGCACAGATACG.

Ten or more counts support this clone. Coverage ceases 3 residues before the CDR3 finishes, and the germline J gene fills in the end. The chain links TRBV5-1 to TRBJ2-3; D is uncertain. Trimming pared 5 bases from V and 5 bases from J, leaving 6 bases between. This CDR3 is 11 amino acids long. Germline V CDR1 and CDR2: SGHRS, YFSETQ. CDR3 DNA (partial): TGCGCCAGCAGTCTAGAAGATACG. Translation gives CASSLEDT. The whole CDR3 region reads CASSLEDTQYF. Together with reference TRBV5-1 and TRBJ2-3, the CDR3 gives the full variable domain: KAGVTQTPRYLIKTRGQQVTLSCSPISGHRSVSWYQQTPGQGLQFLFEYFSETQRNKGNFPGRFSGRQFSNSRSEMNVSTLELGDSALYLCASSLEDTQYFGPGTRLTVL.

This clone has a count of ten or more. The read falls 3 residues short of the CDR3 end, and the missing part is taken from the germline J gene. This chain links TRBV24-1 with TRBJ2-3; D not resolved. V dropped 4 bases and J dropped 2 bases, with 9 bases sitting between them. The CDR3 totals 14 residues. Germline V gene data show CDR1 as KGHDR and CDR2 as SFDVKD. This CDR3 is CATSETRYTDTQYF. The CDR3 bases that were read are TGTGCCACCAGTGAGACACGCTACACAGATACG.

A note on this clone: The read gets to within 3 residues of the CDR3 end, and the germline J gene fills in the rest. This rearrangement joins TRBV6-1 to TRBJ2-7; 8 bases agree with TRBD1. V shed 4 bases, J shed 3 bases, and the junction held 2 bases outside the gene matches. The CDR3 totals 13 residues. CDR1 and CDR2 (germline): MNHNS, SASEGT. CDR3 bases read: TGTGCCAGCAGTGTGGACAGGGACTACGAG. It yields the protein CASSVDRDYE. The CDR3 reads in full as CASSVDRDYEQYF.

This clone was seen ten or more times. The sequence runs out 3 residues before the end of the CDR3; the remainder is reconstructed from the germline J gene. The genes are TRBV7-2 and TRBJ1-1, with D unclear. CDR1 and CDR2 from the germline V gene are SGHTA and FQGNSA. The V and J ends lost 1 base and 4 bases respectively, with 10 bases between them. The length of the CDR3 is 14 residues. The CDR3 reads CASSLELEGTEAFF. CDR3 DNA (partial): TGTGCCAGCAGCTTAGAGTTGGAGGGCACTGAA.

This clone was observed at least ten times. The read terminates 3 residues before the CDR3 end, so the remaining end is supplied by the germline J gene. This chain uses TRBV20-1 with TRBJ2-1; 14 bases match TRBD2. The CDR3 extends over 17 amino acids. Trimming at V came to 2 bases and at J to 4 bases, leaving 7 bases not matched to a gene. CDR1 and CDR2 from the germline V gene are DFQATT and SNEGSKA (reference sequence). CDR3 DNA (partial): TGCAGTGCTAGATCGACTAGCGGGAGGGCATTATACAATGAG. It yields the protein CSARSTSGRALYNE. From start to end, the CDR3 is CSARSTSGRALYNEQFF.

This clone was detected ten times or more. Read coverage stops 3 residues before the CDR3 terminus; the germline J gene supplies the remainder. The chain uses TRBV7-2 and TRBJ1-6, with a possible D match to TRBD1 (6 bases). The CDR3 covers 15 residues. The V gene lost 4 bases and the J gene lost 8 bases, with 15 bases spanning the gap. The germline CDR1 and CDR2 sequences are SGHTA and FQGNSA. The sequenced CDR3 bases are TGTGCCAGCAGCTGGGTGGGGGGGCAGGATTCACCC. Amino acid sequence: CASSWVGGQDSP. The whole CDR3 sequence reads CASSWVGGQDSPLHF.

Ten or more counts support this clone. The sequence runs out 3 residues before the end of the CDR3; the remainder is reconstructed from the germline J gene. J is TRBJ2-3 and V is TRBV19, with 11 positions matching TRBD1. The length of the CDR3 is 16 residues. Unmatched junction bases numbered 7, after V lost 3 bases and J lost 5 bases. Germline lookup yields CDR1 LNHDA and CDR2 SQIVND (reference sequence). Incomplete CDR3 DNA: TGTGCCAGTAGTATTCCGGGACAGGGGGAGGTAGATACG. Protein sequence: CASSIPGQGEVDT. The complete CDR3 protein is CASSIPGQGEVDTQYF.